Below, 15 T cell receptor beta chains from the same sample are listed, as sequenced in a study of T-cell memory formation after mild COVID-19. TCRdb fed the 5' RACE reads into MiXCR, producing one record per CDR3 protein. The sample has some 70,000 distinct CDR3 sequences; around 15% are singletons. Sequencing was carried out using PBMCs or a T cell subset sorted from them (not recorded which). Receptors originate from an adult woman who had mild COVID-19 (a few samples of this study predate the infection). Cell type and time point are not known.

The chain is built from TRBV29-1 and TRBJ1-1; no definite D call. Germline-derived CDR1 and CDR2 are SQVTM and ANQGSEA. V lost 3 bases to trimming and J lost 6 bases, with 17 bases between them. There are 14 residues in the CDR3. The CDR3 loop is CSVETARVRPEAFF. CDR3 nucleotides: TGCAGCGTTGAGACCGCCCGCGTCCGGCCTGAAGCTTTCTTT.

The chain joins TRBV6-5 to TRBJ2-2; TRBD2 agrees at 7 bases. The CDR3 spans 14 residues. The junction had 4 bases not matched to a gene; V was cut back by 2 bases and J by 7 bases. Per germline, CDR1 MNHEY and CDR2 SVGAGI. The CDR3 loop is CASSYGASGGELFF. CDR3 DNA: TGTGCCAGCAGTTACGGCGCTAGCGGCGGGGAGCTGTTTTTT.

This clonotype has only a few counts. This rearrangement joins TRBV4-3 to TRBJ1-1; D is possibly TRBD1 (5 bases). This CDR3 has 15 amino acids. Germline CDR1 is LGHNA and CDR2 is YSLEER. V was pared by 0 bases and J by 6 bases, with 14 bases between. CDR3 nucleotide sequence: TGCGCCAGCAGCCAAGAGGGGGTCAGGTCACCTGAAGCTTTCTTT. Translation: CASSQEGVRSPEAFF.

This rearrangement joins TRBV9 to TRBJ2-1; no clear D gene. Germline loops: CDR1 SGDLS, CDR2 YYNGEE. This CDR3 has 11 residues. V was clipped by 0 bases and J by 8 bases, with 3 bases between them. The CDR3 coding sequence is TGTGCCAGCAGCGTAGACCATGAGCAGTTCTTC. It codes for CASSVDHEQFF.

A few counts support this clonotype. The rearrangement uses TRBV27 and TRBJ2-7, with D possibly matching TRBD2 (6 bases). The germline V and J ends were trimmed by 2 bases and 3 bases, with 11 bases remaining between them. The CDR3 has 14 residues. CDR1 is MNHEY and CDR2 is SMNVEV in the germline V gene (reference sequence). This CDR3 reads CASSLTGDGYEQYF. CDR3 nucleotides: TGTGCCAGCAGTTTAACGGGGGACGGCTACGAGCAGTACTTC.

This clonotype was seen repeatedly, ten times or more. This chain links TRBV6-4 with TRBJ2-7, with D possibly matching TRBD1 (6 bases). V lost 3 bases to trimming and J lost 6 bases, with 15 bases between them. The V gene's germline CDR1 is MRHNA and CDR2 SNTAGT. The CDR3 extends over 14 amino acids. This CDR3 is CASSEVGQNGEQYF. The CDR3 region has the DNA TGTGCCAGCAGTGAAGTCGGACAGAACGGCGAGCAGTACTTC.

V is TRBV9 and J is TRBJ1-2; possibly TRBD1 for D (5 bases). Per germline, CDR1 SGDLS and CDR2 YYNGEE. The CDR3 is 14 residues long. V was cut by 0 bases and J by 4 bases, with 10 bases left in between. CDR3 amino acids: CASSVVTDTYGYTF. CDR3 coding DNA: TGTGCCAGCAGCGTAGTGACGGACACCTATGGCTACACCTTC.

The chain employs TRBV12-3 or TRBV12-4 and TRBJ2-7; TRBD1 is a possible D gene (5 bases). The CDR3 covers 13 residues. V was trimmed by 6 bases and J by 1 base, leaving 10 bases between them. The CDR3 DNA sequence: TGTGCCAGCAGCGCTGCAGGGTCCTACGAGCAGTACTTC. This codes for CASSAAGSYEQYF.

This chain links TRBV7-9 with TRBJ2-3, with D perhaps matching TRBD2 (5 bases). The V end was cut by 5 bases, the J end by 5 bases, with 17 bases between. This CDR3 region has 15 residues. The V gene's germline CDR1 is SEHNR and CDR2 FQNEAQ (reference sequence). The CDR3 coding sequence is TGTGCCAGCAGCGTCGCACCGGGGAGAGGAGATACGCAGTATTTT. Protein: CASSVAPGRGDTQYF.

V gene TRBV7-9 combines with J gene TRBJ2-5; TRBD1 is a possible D gene (6 bases). Germline-derived CDR1 and CDR2 are SEHNR and FQNEAQ (reference sequence). The CDR3 totals 14 residues. Trimming removed 5 bases from V and 1 base from J, with 11 bases in between. The DNA for the CDR3 is TGTGCCAGCAGCCCTAGGGACATCCAAGAGACCCAGTACTTC. Its protein product is CASSPRDIQETQYF. Complete variable domain (other parts from reference TRBV7-9 and TRBJ2-5): DTGVSQNPRHKITKRGQNVTFRCDPISEHNRLYWYRQTLGQGPEFLTYFQNEAQLEKSRLLSDRFSAERPKGSFSTLEIQRTEQGDSAMYLCASSPRDIQETQYFGPGTRLLVL.

The V and J genes are TRBV5-1 and TRBJ2-2; TRBD2 is a possible D gene (7 bases). This CDR3 contains 19 residues. Germline assignment: CDR1 SGHRS and CDR2 YFSETQ. Trimming took off 9 bases at V and 2 bases at J, with 29 bases between the two ends. The CDR3 region has the DNA TGCGCCACCCGTAAAAATTTTAGGGGGGGCCCAACTAACACCGGGGAGCTGTTTTTT. As protein: CATRKNFRGGPTNTGELFF.

This clonotype has more than one count but fewer than ten. The chain combines TRBV29-1 with TRBJ2-7; D is possibly TRBD1 (6 bases). CDR3 length: 12 amino acids. CDR1 is SQVTM and CDR2 is ANQGSEA in the germline V gene. V lost 7 bases, J lost 1 base, and 11 bases lay in between. CDR3 sequence (DNA): TGCAGCGCAAACACAGGGTCCTACGAGCAGTACTTC. The encoded protein is CSANTGSYEQYF.

The J gene is TRBJ2-1, the V gene TRBV29-1; the D is unclear. The CDR3 runs to 13 residues. Trimming left V 6 bases short and J 1 base short, with 10 bases between. CDR1 and CDR2 (germline): SQVTM, ANQGSEA. CDR3 sequence (DNA): TGCAGCGTACGACCAGAATCCTACAATGAGCAGTTCTTC. Translated, it gives CSVRPESYNEQFF.

The chain carries TRBV7-3 and TRBJ2-2; D remains ambiguous. Germline V gene lookup returns CDR1 SGHTA and CDR2 FQGTGA. The CDR3 totals 14 residues. The ends were cut back, 2 bases at V and 1 base at J, with 5 bases in the middle. The chain's CDR3 is CASSLSGNTGELFF. The DNA of the CDR3 is TGTGCCAGCAGCTTATCCGGGAACACCGGGGAGCTGTTTTTT.

In its sample, this clonotype was seen a few times. The rearrangement uses TRBV2 and TRBJ2-1, with D tentatively TRBD2 (5 bases). CDR1 and CDR2 (germline): SNHLY, FYNNEI. This CDR3 is 15 amino acids long. The V end lost 4 bases, the J end lost 6 bases, and 16 bases lay between the germline ends. The chain's CDR3 is CASSVWEMKGNEQFF. The CDR3 nucleotides are TGTGCCAGCAGTGTGTGGGAGATGAAGGGCAATGAGCAGTTCTTC.